The rows below give T cell receptor beta chains drawn from one sample of a study of OX40 agonist ivuxolimab in advanced cancers. This table comes from immunoSEQ multiplex PCR, and its TCRdb copy is limited to in-frame clones, with some not included. The repertoire holds over 85,000 clones, about 90% seen once, with 1.5% to 2% in the top ten. The sequences come from CD4+ or CD8+ T cells sorted from blood, collected in a trial of the OX40 agonist ivuxolimab. The receptors here all came from an adult with an advanced solid tumor such as melanoma, head and neck, liver or kidney cancer. Both conserved end residues are part of each CDR3. A D gene is named only where the DNA matches it firmly. The size field is filled for only some rows; it gives once, few, many or a size class.

NA,TRBV5-4,TRBJ2-1,NA,CASSLVIAETYNEQFF,TGTGCCAGCAGCTTGGTAATAGCGGAAACCTACAATGAGCAGTTCTTC
NA,TRBV12-5,TRBJ1-5,NA,CASGFHPRTDNQPQHF,TGTGCTAGTGGTTTCCACCCTAGGACAGACAATCAGCCCCAGCATTTT
TRBD2,TRBV5-4,TRBJ2-1,NA,CASSLGLAGVMVFEQFF,TGTGCCAGCAGTTTAGGACTAGCGGGAGTTATGGTATTTGAGCAGTTCTTC
NA,TRBV19,TRBJ1-2,once,CASSMVQTYGYTF,TGTGCCAGTAGTATGGTACAGACCTATGGCTACACCTTC
NA,TRBV5-1,TRBJ1-1,NA,CASSPPEVGGTEAFF,TGCGCCAGCAGCCCCCCCGAGGTGGGAGGGACTGAAGCTTTCTTT
TRBD1,TRBV11-3,TRBJ1-4,NA,CASRPTGTGYEKLFF,TGTGCCAGCAGACCGACCGGGACAGGGTATGAAAAACTGTTTTTT
NA,TRBV7-3,TRBJ2-6,once,CASSFSGAGANVLTF,TGTGCCAGCAGCTTTTCAGGGGCTGGGGCCAACGTCCTGACTTTC
NA,TRBV28,TRBJ2-7,NA,CASSPNLAGYSYEQYF,TGTGCCAGCAGTCCCAACCTGGCGGGATACTCCTACGAGCAGTACTTC
TRBD2,TRBV12-5,TRBJ2-3,NA,CASGLVLAGLSTDTQYF,TGTGCTAGTGGTTTGGTACTAGCGGGACTCAGCACAGATACGCAGTATTTT
TRBD2,TRBV4-3,TRBJ2-1,NA,CASSQDLTYSGRASVEQFF,TGCGCCAGCAGCCAAGATCTAACATATAGCGGGAGGGCTTCTGTGGAGCAGTTCTTC
NA,TRBV5-1,TRBJ2-3,NA,CASSLGLAYTDTQYF,TGCGCCAGCAGCTTGGGGCTAGCGTACACAGATACGCAGTATTTT
NA,TRBV2,TRBJ1-3,NA,CASNGQTGNTIYF,TGTGCCAGCAATGGACAAACTGGAAACACCATATATTTT
TRBD1,TRBV5-1,TRBJ1-5,NA,CASSPGDRGAQHF,TGCGCCAGCAGCCCGGGAGACAGGGGGGCCCAGCATTTT
TRBD1,TRBV4-3,TRBJ1-3,once,CASSQDPRGQNTIYF,TGCGCCAGCAGCCAAGATCCCAGGGGGCAAAACACCATATATTTT
NA,TRBV6-1,TRBJ1-4,NA,CASSGGSTNEKLFF,TGTGCCAGCAGTGGGGGCTCAACTAATGAAAAACTGTTTTTT
NA,TRBV9,TRBJ1-3,NA,CASTLGGGSSGNTIYF,TGTGCCAGCACCCTTGGTGGCGGATCCTCAGGAAACACCATATATTTT
TRBD1,TRBV19,TRBJ1-2,NA,CASLGTGMLHSGYTF,TGTGCCAGTTTGGGGACAGGGATGCTCCACTCCGGCTACACCTTC
NA,TRBV9,TRBJ1-3,NA,CASSVQDGSGNTIYF,TGTGCCAGCAGCGTTCAGGACGGCTCTGGAAACACCATATATTTT
TRBD1,TRBV18,TRBJ2-3,NA,CASSPTGGRTDTQYF,TGTGCCAGCTCGCCGACAGGGGGACGCACAGATACGCAGTATTTT
NA,TRBV7-2,TRBJ2-7,NA,CASSLVLGLAYEQYF,TGTGCCAGCAGCTTAGTTCTAGGGTTGGCCTACGAGCAGTACTTC
NA,TRBV5-4,TRBJ1-5,NA,CASSHSGSNQPQHF,TGTGCCAGCAGCCACAGTGGTAGCAATCAGCCCCAGCATTTT
NA,TRBV27,TRBJ2-3,once,CASSFDSDTDTQYF,TGTGCCAGCAGTTTTGACTCAGACACAGATACGCAGTATTTT
NA,TRBV7-3,TRBJ2-1,NA,CASSAQGISYNEQFF,TGTGCCAGCAGCGCACAGGGTATCTCCTACAATGAGCAGTTCTTC
NA,TRBV4-1,TRBJ2-7,NA,CASSRGAQAGSSYEQYF,TGCGCCAGCAGCCGAGGGGCCCAGGCAGGGAGCTCCTACGAGCAGTACTTC
NA,TRBV7-2,TRBJ1-5,once,CASSPRGNQPQHF,TGTGCCAGCAGCCCCCGGGGCAATCAGCCCCAGCATTTT
NA,TRBV5-4,TRBJ2-7,NA,CASSGPRSSYEQYF,TGTGCCAGCAGCGGACCCAGGAGCTCCTACGAGCAGTACTTC
NA,TRBV21-1,TRBJ1-3,once,CASPRAPGNTIYF,TGTGCCAGCCCCAGGGCTCCTGGAAACACCATATATTTT
TRBD2,TRBV10-3,TRBJ2-5,NA,CAISGSGKETQYF,TGTGCCATCAGTGGAAGCGGGAAAGAGACCCAGTACTTC
NA,TRBV28,TRBJ1-5,NA,CASTRRTDSNQPQHF,TGTGCCAGCACGCGCCGGACGGATAGCAATCAGCCCCAGCATTTT
TRBD2,TRBV7-2,TRBJ2-7,NA,CASRPGTSNPSEQYF,TGTGCCAGCAGGCCCGGGACTAGCAACCCTAGCGAGCAGTACTTC
NA,TRBV6-5,TRBJ1-1,NA,CASRRSWNTEAFF,TGTGCCAGCAGGCGGTCCTGGAACACTGAAGCTTTCTTT
TRBD2,TRBV6-6,TRBJ2-5,NA,CASTTGTSGRGETQYF,TGTGCCAGCACCACCGGGACTAGCGGGAGGGGGGAGACCCAGTACTTC
TRBD2,TRBV6-1,TRBJ2-1,NA,CASRATSGRGEQFF,TGTGCCAGCAGGGCGACTAGCGGGAGGGGTGAGCAGTTCTTC
TRBD1,TRBV10-3,TRBJ2-7,NA,CAISESQGASYEQYF,TGTGCCATCAGTGAGTCCCAGGGGGCTTCCTACGAGCAGTACTTC
NA,TRBV7-2,TRBJ2-2,NA,CASSLAISVAGELFF,TGTGCCAGCAGCTTAGCGATCTCTGTAGCCGGGGAGCTGTTTTTT
NA,TRBV28,TRBJ1-4,NA,CASRLQGPGEKLFF,TGTGCCAGCAGACTACAGGGCCCGGGGGAAAAACTGTTTTTT
NA,TRBV11-3,TRBJ1-4,NA,CASSLTFDSVKGEKLFF,TGTGCCAGCAGCTTAACGTTCGACAGTGTGAAGGGAGAAAAACTGTTTTTT
NA,TRBV7-9,TRBJ1-4,NA,CASSFGSWEKLFF,TGTGCCAGCAGCTTTGGGTCATGGGAGAAACTGTTTTTT
NA,TRBV7-9,TRBJ2-1,once,CASSPGRGAYNEQFF,TGTGCCAGCAGCCCCGGGCGCGGGGCCTACAATGAGCAGTTCTTC
TRBD1,TRBV5-8,TRBJ2-7,NA,CASSPEGTGGWEQYF,TGTGCCAGCAGCCCGGAGGGGACAGGGGGTTGGGAGCAGTACTTC
TRBD2,TRBV9,TRBJ2-1,few,CASSPLAGGHEYNEQFF,TGTGCCAGCAGCCCCCTAGCGGGAGGGCATGAATACAATGAGCAGTTCTTC
NA,TRBV7-9,TRBJ1-3,NA,CASSPQTASGNTIYF,TGTGCCAGCAGCCCCCAGACAGCCTCTGGAAACACCATATATTTT